Sequencing of this T cell receptor (beta chain) was carried out in a study of blood T cell repertoires in COVID-19. Measured with immunoSEQ multiplex PCR; TCRdb has only the in-frame clones, and not every one. The table lists under 250,000 clones, approximately 85% of them singletons. Input material: PBMCs or T cells enriched from blood (not recorded which). This receptor was obtained from a woman in her fifties or sixties with acute COVID-19.

The CDR3 here is CASSFARRNSKLFF. Written as DNA, the CDR3 is TGTGCCAGCAGCTTTGCACGGAGGAATTCGAAGCTTTTCTTT. The chain combines TRBV5-6 with TRBJ1-1; D unclear. Germline CDR1 SGHDT, CDR2 YYEEEE. Between the trimmed V and J ends, which lost 2 bases and 13 bases, there was a span of 21 bases. The CDR3 is 14 residues long.